The 19 T cell receptor beta chains listed next were all sequenced from one sample in a study of CD8+ T cells in alopecia areata. Isolated RNA was reverse transcribed into cDNA used as the sequencing template. Sequencing used immunoSEQ multiplex PCR; TCRdb keeps in-frame clones, though not all of them. The sample was found to contain under 350,000 clones, and every one recurs. Sorting used CD4, CD8alpha, NKG2D, NKG2ACE and other markers on pooled cutaneous lymph node cells. Specimen: CD4+ T cells sorted from a lymph node. These receptors originate from a C3H/HeJ mouse with alopecia areata. MHC haplotype: H2-k.

On this clone itself: Mouse germline and gene names are used. The observed sequence ends 4 residues before the CDR3 terminus, with the missing tail filled in from the germline J gene. The V call is TRBV13-1, the J call TRBJ2-3; 8 nucleotides agree with TRBD1. CDR3 size: 14 residues. Germline CDR1 is NSHNY and CDR2 is SYGAGN. The covered CDR3 bases are TGTGCCAGCAGTGATTACAGGGGGGTAGAA. Encoded protein: CASSDYRGVE. The entire CDR3 sequence reads CASSDYRGVETLYF.

This clone appeared a few times. Mouse gene names and germline throughout. The read comes to an end 4 residues before the CDR3 does, leaving the germline J gene to fill in the end. The same CDR3 arises from other DNA sequences in this sample as well. The V and J genes are TRBV1 and TRBJ1-2; 10 nucleotides line up with TRBD1. The V segment lost 3 bases and the J segment 2 bases; nucleotides outside the gene matches: 0. The CDR3 covers 14 residues. The germline V gene has CDR1 NSQYPW and CDR2 LRSPGD (reference sequence). The DNA read from the CDR3 is TGCACCTGCAGTGCGGGACAGGGGAACTCC. This encodes CTCSAGQGNS. The entire CDR3 reads CTCSAGQGNSDYTF.

This clone came up a few times. The gene names given are mouse names. The sequenced fragment ends 4 residues before the CDR3 boundary, so the rest is inferred from the germline J gene. This chain links TRBV19 with TRBJ1-1; tentatively, D is TRBD1 (6 bases). CDR3 length equals 15 residues. Germline V gene data show CDR1 as FNHDT and CDR2 as SITEND (reference sequence). V was cut by 5 bases and J by 0 bases, with 14 bases left in between. The DNA read from the CDR3 is TGTGCCAGCAGCCCCGGGACAAATGCAAACACA. This codes for CASSPGTNANT. Given in full, the CDR3 is CASSPGTNANTEVFF.

This clone came up a few times. Gene and germline names: mouse. The observed sequence ends 4 residues before the CDR3 terminus, with the missing tail filled in from the germline J gene. The V and J genes are TRBV13-3 and TRBJ2-1, with a tentative D call TRBD1 (6 bases). Germline lookup yields CDR1 NNHDY and CDR2 SYVADS. The V gene lost 4 bases and the J gene lost 6 bases, with 8 bases spanning the gap. This CDR3 comprises 12 residues. The CDR3: CASSPRGAEQFF. The sequenced part of the CDR3 DNA is TGTGCCAGCAGTCCCAGGGGTGCT.

This clone was detected only a few times. The gene names given are mouse names. The CDR3 end lies 3 residues beyond the end of the read and is filled in from the germline J gene. The identical CDR3 is also encoded by other nucleotide sequences in the sample. The rearrangement uses TRBV13-1 and TRBJ1-6; TRBD1 matches 9 bases. TRBJ1-6 is assigned to the ORF class and has an uncertain function. Losses at the gene ends were 2 bases for V and 7 bases for J; bases not matched to a gene: 4. Germline V lookup: CDR1 NSHNY, CDR2 SYGAGN. This CDR3 is 15 amino acids long. Incomplete CDR3 DNA: TGTGCCAGCAGTGAACAGGGGGCGAGGAATTCGCCC. Encoded protein: CASSEQGARNSP. The CDR3, in full, reads CASSEQGARNSPLYF.

As to this clone: Gene labels here are mouse ones. The DNA ends 4 residues before the CDR3 does, and the rest of the CDR3 is filled in from the germline J gene. The chain recombines TRBV19 with TRBJ2-4; 7 nucleotides align to TRBD1. Germline V CDR1 and CDR2: FNHDT, SITEND (reference sequence). There are 14 residues in the CDR3. Trimming cost V 4 bases and J 0 bases; bases outside gene matches: 2. The part of the CDR3 DNA that was read is TGTGCCAGCAGTCCGGACAGGAGTCAAAAC. Translating it yields CASSPDRSQN. The full CDR3 protein reads CASSPDRSQNTLYF. Full variable domain (missing parts from reference TRBV19 and TRBJ2-4): GGIITQTPKFLIGQEGQKLTLKCQQNFNHDTMYWYRQDSGKGLRLIYYSITENDLQKGDLSEGYDASREKKSSFSLTVTSAQKNEMAVFLCASSPDRSQNTLYFGAGTRLSVL.

This clone showed up just a few times. The genes and germline here are from mouse. Read data end 4 residues before the CDR3 end; the end is taken from the germline J gene. The chain links TRBV19 to TRBJ2-5; no firm D call. The CDR3 sequence is 12 residues long. Germline lookup yields CDR1 FNHDT and CDR2 SITEND (reference sequence). The CDR3 DNA, read in part, is TGTGCCAGCAGTATATCCTCAGAC. Residues: CASSISSD. In full, the CDR3 is CASSISSDTQYF.

This clone came up a few times. Germline and genes here are mouse. The DNA ends 4 residues before the CDR3 does, and the rest of the CDR3 is filled in from the germline J gene. The V gene is TRBV1, the J gene TRBJ2-5, with D possibly being TRBD2 (6 bases). The V and J ends lost 5 bases and 0 bases respectively, with 9 bases between them. This CDR3 spans 14 amino acids. Germline-derived CDR1 and CDR2 are NSQYPW and LRSPGD (reference sequence). The CDR3 spells CTCSLLGNQDTQYF. CDR3 DNA (partial): TGCACCTGCAGTCTACTGGGTAACCAAGAC.

This clone has more than one count but fewer than ten. Mouse germline and gene names are used. The CDR3 here is CTCSADSGDSDYTF. The CDR3 DNA, read in part, is TGCACCTGCAGTGCAGACTCAGGGGACTCC. This chain connects TRBV1 to TRBJ1-2; D may be TRBD1 (6 bases). The CDR3 extends 4 residues past the end of the read, so its final part is completed from the germline J gene. V was clipped by 0 bases and J by 3 bases, with 8 bases between them. CDR3 length: 14 residues. CDR1 and CDR2 from the germline V gene are NSQYPW and LRSPGD (reference sequence). The whole variable domain, remainder taken from reference TRBV1 and TRBJ1-2, is VTLLEQNPRWRLVPRGQAVNLRCILKNSQYPWMSWYQQDLQKQLQWLFTLRSPGDKEVKSLPGADYLATRVTDTELRLQVANMSQGRTLYCTCSADSGDSDYTFGSGTRLLVI.

This clone was found many times. All gene names here are mouse names. The read is 4 residues too short to cover the CDR3 end, so that end is filled in from the germline J gene. This chain links TRBV13-1 with TRBJ1-2; TRBD1 matches 7 bases. This CDR3 spans 14 amino acids. Germline CDR1 is NSHNY and CDR2 is SYGAGN. The J segment lost 2 bases and the V segment lost 4 bases, leaving 5 bases of the junction unmatched. CDR3 sequence: CASSLTGTNSDYTF. Incomplete CDR3 DNA: TGTGCCAGCAGTCTGACAGGGACGAACTCC.

This clone appeared a few times. Gene names follow the mouse nomenclature. The CDR3 extends 4 residues past the end of the read, so its final part is completed from the germline J gene. The V and J genes are TRBV13-1 and TRBJ2-2, with 11 positions matching TRBD2. V gave up 1 base and J gave up 4 bases; unmatched junction bases: 6. The CDR3 is made up of 17 amino acids. CDR1 and CDR2 (germline): NSHNY, SYGAGN. The CDR3 reads CASSDKLGGRGTGQLYF. The CDR3 bases that were read are TGTGCCAGCAGTGATAAACTGGGGGGGCGCGGCACCGGG.

The sample holds a few counts of this clone. The germline and genes are mouse ones. The sequenced fragment ends 4 residues before the CDR3 boundary, so the rest is inferred from the germline J gene. The chain joins TRBV13-1 to TRBJ2-2; TRBD2 matches 11 bases. The CDR3 spans 17 residues. V was pared by 1 base and J by 1 base, with 3 bases of the junction left unmatched. Germline V gene lookup returns CDR1 NSHNY and CDR2 SYGAGN. CDR3 residues: CASSDPGTGGNTGQLYF. The DNA read from the CDR3 is TGTGCCAGCAGTGATCCCGGGACTGGGGGAAACACCGGG.

This clone was counted between two and nine times. The listed genes are named as in mouse. CDR3 DNA (partial): TGTGCCAGCAGTATAGAGTGGGGAGGGACCTATAATTCGCCC. Translation: CASSIEWGGTYNSP. Given in full, the CDR3 is CASSIEWGGTYNSPLYF. The V and J genes are TRBV19 and TRBJ1-6, with D uncertain. The read stops 3 residues short of the end of the CDR3; the missing end is completed from the germline J gene. TRBJ1-6 is placed among ORFs of uncertain function. The CDR3 is made up of 17 amino acids. Looked up from germline, CDR1 is FNHDT and CDR2 is SITEND (reference sequence). The V end lost 0 bases, the J end lost 2 bases, and 12 bases lay between the germline ends.

This clone was detected only a few times. Gene names and germline refer to mouse. Read sequence stops 3 residues before the CDR3 end, and the germline J gene provides the missing end. This chain uses TRBV1 with TRBJ1-6; D not certain. TRBJ1-6 has ORF status, its function being uncertain. The V gene lost 0 bases and the J gene lost 7 bases, with 10 bases spanning the gap. The CDR3 covers 15 residues. Germline V lookup: CDR1 NSQYPW, CDR2 LRSPGD (reference sequence). This chain's CDR3 is CTCSADEGWNSPLYF. The CDR3 bases that were read are TGCACCTGCAGTGCAGATGAAGGGTGGAATTCGCCC.

As concerns this clone: Gene names denote mouse genes. The CDR3 extends 4 residues past the end of the read, so its final part is completed from the germline J gene. Other DNA sequences from this sample encode an identical CDR3 as well. The V gene is TRBV19, the J gene TRBJ2-3, with TRBD2 identical over 8 bases. Germline CDR1 reads FNHDT; CDR2 reads SITEND (reference sequence). This CDR3 is built from 14 residues. With 5 bases clipped from V and 0 bases from J, the junction kept 2 bases outside the gene matches. CDR3 residues: CASRTGGSAETLYF. The sequenced CDR3 bases are TGTGCCAGCAGAACTGGGGGTAGTGCAGAA.

This clone turned up a few times. Each gene name is a mouse one. The read comes to an end 4 residues before the CDR3 does, leaving the germline J gene to fill in the end. The chain carries TRBV13-1 and TRBJ2-5; 8 positions agree with TRBD1. CDR3 length: 13 residues. Losses at the gene ends were 7 bases for V and 3 bases for J; bases not matched to a gene: 4. Germline loops: CDR1 NSHNY, CDR2 SYGAGN. CDR3 loop: CASRRQGQDTQYF. CDR3 DNA, as far as it was read: TGTGCCAGCCGTCGACAGGGGCAAGAC.

This clone was counted a few times. Any gene name here is a mouse gene name. The read comes to an end 4 residues before the CDR3 does, leaving the germline J gene to fill in the end. The V gene is TRBV13-1, the J gene TRBJ2-1; 12 bases are shared with TRBD2. V lost 6 bases and J lost 5; bases outside the gene matches: 6. This CDR3 has 15 amino acids. CDR1 NSHNY and CDR2 SYGAGN come from the germline V gene. CDR3 bases read: TGTGCCAGCAAACCCAGGGACTGGGGGGATGCT. Its translation is CASKPRDWGDA. In full, the CDR3 is CASKPRDWGDAEQFF.

As regards this clone: Gene names denote mouse genes. The part of the CDR3 DNA that was read is TGCACCTGCATCCGGGACAGTTATGCT. Its protein product is CTCIRDSYA. The entire CDR3 protein is CTCIRDSYAEQFF. The chain has TRBV1 and TRBJ2-1, with TRBD1 identical over 7 bases. The read falls 4 residues short of the CDR3 end, and the missing part is taken from the germline J gene. V lost 7 bases and J lost 4; bases outside the gene matches: 4. The length of the CDR3 is 13 residues. Germline V CDR1 and CDR2: NSQYPW, LRSPGD (reference sequence).

Turning to this clone: Gene and germline names: mouse. The DNA read from the CDR3 is TGTGCCAGCAGTATAGCCGGGACAGGGGACTCC. Its protein is CASSIAGTGDS. The complete CDR3 reads CASSIAGTGDSDYTF. The rearrangement joins TRBV19 to TRBJ1-2; 10 nucleotides line up with TRBD1. The read comes to an end 4 residues before the CDR3 does, leaving the germline J gene to fill in the end. Germline V gene lookup returns CDR1 FNHDT and CDR2 SITEND (reference sequence). Trimming at V came to 0 bases and at J to 3 bases, leaving 2 bases not matched to a gene. The CDR3 spans 15 residues.